Sequencing of this T cell receptor beta chain was carried out in a study of blood T cell repertoires in COVID-19. Overall study context: Sites in the United States, Italy and Spain provided acute and convalescent COVID-19 samples. In each case, the material was cDNA or gDNA derived from T cells, B-cell-depleted T cells, or PBMCs.

In the authors' methods: How many nucleated cells were present was estimated from reference gene primer amplification. Produced via immunoSEQ multiplex PCR; TCRdb's table is partial and in-frame only. V and J calls and clone size are those listed in that table; D and trimming were worked out from the DNA. The sample has 65,000 to 95,000 clones; roughly 80% are singletons. J was trimmed by 7 bases and V by 6 bases; bases with no gene match: 6. The CDR3 has 13 amino acids. Per the germline V gene, CDR1 is SGHAT and CDR2 is FQNNGV. The origin of this receptor is a woman aged 40-49 years with active or convalescent COVID-19. Sequencing used peripheral blood. The rearrangement joins TRBV11-2 to TRBJ1-3; 7 bases align to TRBD1. CDR3 protein: CASSNRGRNTIYF. The CDR3 DNA reads as TGTGCCAGCAGTAACAGGGGACGGAACACCATATATTTT. Full variable domain (outside the CDR3, taken from reference TRBV11-2 and TRBJ1-3): EAGVAQSPRYKIIEKRQSVAFWCNPISGHATLYWYQQILGQGPKLLIQFQNNGVVDDSQLPKDRFSAERLKGVDSTLKIQPAKLEDSAVYLCASSNRGRNTIYFGEGSWLTVV.